This T cell receptor beta chain comes out of a study of blood T cells in healthy people across ages. Alongside a J-beta primer mix, a sample-barcoded 5' primer served in a second PCR lasting 7 to 11 cycles. TCRdb passed the 5' RACE reads through MiXCR, listing each CDR3 protein once. There are roughly 1,800,000 distinct CDR3 sequences in the sample; 40% to 55% occur only once, and approximately 2% lies in the top ten. V was cut by 3 bases and J by 4 bases, with 10 bases left in between. The CDR3 is 14 amino acids. The germline V gene has CDR1 SGHTA and CDR2 FQGNSA. This sequence was found in a woman aged 40-49 years in good health. V usage is TRBV7-2 and J usage is TRBJ1-3; D may be TRBD1 (6 bases). The sample taken for sequencing was blood. This CDR3 is CASSFRQDGNTIYF. CDR3 nucleotide sequence: TGTGCCAGCAGCTTTCGACAGGACGGAAACACCATATATTTT.